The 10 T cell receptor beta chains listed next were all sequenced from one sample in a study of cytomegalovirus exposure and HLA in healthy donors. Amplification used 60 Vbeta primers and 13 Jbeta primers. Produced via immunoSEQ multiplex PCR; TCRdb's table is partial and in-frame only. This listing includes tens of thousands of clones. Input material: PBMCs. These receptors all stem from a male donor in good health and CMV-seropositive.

Written as DNA, the CDR3 is TGTGCCAGCAGCCTTTCGGGGGGGTTGGGTATGAGCGAGCAGTACTTC. Its translation is CASSLSGGLGMSEQYF. The rearrangement uses TRBV7-6 and TRBJ2-7; TRBD2 agrees at 8 bases. Germline V gives CDR1 SGHVS, CDR2 FNYEAQ. The V gene end was trimmed by 5 bases and the J gene end by 6 bases; junction bases not matched to a gene: 15. The CDR3 totals 16 residues.

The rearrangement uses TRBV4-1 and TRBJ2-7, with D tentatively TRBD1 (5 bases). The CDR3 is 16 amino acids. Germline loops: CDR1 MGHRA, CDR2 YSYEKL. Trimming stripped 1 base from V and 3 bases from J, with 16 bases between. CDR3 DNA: TGCGCCAGCAGCCAAGTTTTCCCCTTGGGGCGCTACGAGCAGTACTTC. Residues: CASSQVFPLGRYEQYF.

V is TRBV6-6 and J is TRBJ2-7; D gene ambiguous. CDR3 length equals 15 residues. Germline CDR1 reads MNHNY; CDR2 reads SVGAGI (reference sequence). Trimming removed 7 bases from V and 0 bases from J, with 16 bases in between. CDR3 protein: CASTHHDRYSYEQYF. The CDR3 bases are TGTGCCAGCACCCACCACGATCGGTACTCCTACGAGCAGTACTTC.

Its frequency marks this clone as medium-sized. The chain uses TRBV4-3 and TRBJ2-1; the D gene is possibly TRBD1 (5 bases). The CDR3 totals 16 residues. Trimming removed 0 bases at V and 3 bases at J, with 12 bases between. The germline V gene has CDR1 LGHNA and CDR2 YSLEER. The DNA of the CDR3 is TGCGCCAGCAGCCAAGAAGCCAGGGCCGGCTACAATGAGCAGTTCTTC. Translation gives CASSQEARAGYNEQFF.

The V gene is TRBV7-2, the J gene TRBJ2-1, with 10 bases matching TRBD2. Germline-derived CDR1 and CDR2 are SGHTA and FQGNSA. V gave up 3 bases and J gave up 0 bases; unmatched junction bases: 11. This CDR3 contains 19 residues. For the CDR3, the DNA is TGTGCCAGCAGCTTCCTCGGACTAGCGGAAATTGGCTCCTACAATGAGCAGTTCTTC. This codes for CASSFLGLAEIGSYNEQFF.

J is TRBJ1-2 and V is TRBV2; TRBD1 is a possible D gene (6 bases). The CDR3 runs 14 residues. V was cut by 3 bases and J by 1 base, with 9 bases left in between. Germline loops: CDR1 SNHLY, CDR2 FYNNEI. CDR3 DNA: TGTGCCAGCAGTGACACGGACAGTAACTATGGCTACACCTTC. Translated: CASSDTDSNYGYTF.

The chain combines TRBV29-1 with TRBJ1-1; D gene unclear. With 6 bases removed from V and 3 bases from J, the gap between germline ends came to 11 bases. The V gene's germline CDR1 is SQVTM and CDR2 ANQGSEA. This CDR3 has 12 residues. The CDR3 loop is CSVVRVDTEAFF. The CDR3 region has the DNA TGCAGCGTAGTACGGGTCGACACTGAAGCTTTCTTT.

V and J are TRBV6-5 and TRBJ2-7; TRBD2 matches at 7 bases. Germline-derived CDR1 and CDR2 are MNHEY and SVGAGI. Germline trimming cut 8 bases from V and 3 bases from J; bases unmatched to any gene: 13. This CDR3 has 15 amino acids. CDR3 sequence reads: CASHLTRGKDYEQYF. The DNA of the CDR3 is TGTGCCAGCCACCTTACGCGGGGGAAAGACTACGAGCAGTACTTC.

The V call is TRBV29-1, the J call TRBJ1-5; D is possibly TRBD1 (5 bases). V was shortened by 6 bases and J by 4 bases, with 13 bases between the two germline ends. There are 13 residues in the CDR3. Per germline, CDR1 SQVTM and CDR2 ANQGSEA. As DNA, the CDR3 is TGCAGCGTCGTATTGCGGGGGAATCAGCCCCAGCATTTT. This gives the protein CSVVLRGNQPQHF.

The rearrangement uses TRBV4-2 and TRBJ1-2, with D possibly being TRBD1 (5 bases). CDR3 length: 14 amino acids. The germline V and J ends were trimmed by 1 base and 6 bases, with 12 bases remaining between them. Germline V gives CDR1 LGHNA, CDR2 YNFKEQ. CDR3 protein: CASSQGGVKDGYTF. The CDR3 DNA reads TGTGCCAGCAGCCAAGGGGGGGTTAAGGATGGCTACACCTTC.